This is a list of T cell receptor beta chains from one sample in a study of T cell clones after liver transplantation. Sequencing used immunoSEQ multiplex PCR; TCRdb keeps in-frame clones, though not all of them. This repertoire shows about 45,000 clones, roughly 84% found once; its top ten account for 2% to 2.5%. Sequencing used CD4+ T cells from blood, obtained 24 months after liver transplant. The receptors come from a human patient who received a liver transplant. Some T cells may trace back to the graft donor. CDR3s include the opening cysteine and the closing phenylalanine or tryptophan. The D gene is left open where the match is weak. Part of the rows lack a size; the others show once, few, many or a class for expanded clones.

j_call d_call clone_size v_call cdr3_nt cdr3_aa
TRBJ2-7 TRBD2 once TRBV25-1 TGTGCCAGCAGTGACAGACTAGCGGGACATAACGAGCAGTACTTC CASSDRLAGHNEQYF
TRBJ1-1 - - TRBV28 TGTGCCAGCAGGGGGGGCACTGAAGCTTTCTTT CASRGGTEAFF
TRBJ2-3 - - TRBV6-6 TGTGCCAGCAGGACACGAGGGACCGCCGACTCCGATACGCAGTATTTT CASRTRGTADSDTQYF
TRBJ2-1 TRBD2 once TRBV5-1 TGCGCCAGCAGCTTGGACCCTAGCGGGTTCACCAATGAGCAGTTCTTC CASSLDPSGFTNEQFF
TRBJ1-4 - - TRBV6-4 TGTGCCAGCAGTGACCAGGGTGCAAAACTGTTTTTT CASSDQGAKLFF
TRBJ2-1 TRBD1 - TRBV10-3 TGTGCCATCACCCCGGGACAGGGCTACAATGAGCAGTTCTTC CAITPGQGYNEQFF
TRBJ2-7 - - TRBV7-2 TGTGCCAGCAGCTTAGAGTTAGGAGTTTCCTACGAGCAGTACTTC CASSLELGVSYEQYF
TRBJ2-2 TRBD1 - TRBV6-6 TGTGCCAGCAGTTACTCAGGGGGCAGTACCGGGGAGCTGTTTTTT CASSYSGGSTGELFF
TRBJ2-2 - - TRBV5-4 TGTGCCAGCAGCCATGGGACGGAAAACACCGGGGAGCTGTTTTTT CASSHGTENTGELFF
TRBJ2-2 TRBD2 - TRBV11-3 TGTGCCAGCGGACCCGGGGGGACCGGGGAGCTGTTTTTT CASGPGGTGELFF
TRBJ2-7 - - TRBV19 TGTGCCAGTAGTACCATTCAGGGGTTCGGAGAGCAGTACTTC CASSTIQGFGEQYF
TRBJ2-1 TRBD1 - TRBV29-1 TGCAGCGTCCCCCAGGGGGCCTGGGACAATGAGCAGTTCTTC CSVPQGAWDNEQFF
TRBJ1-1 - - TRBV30 TGTGCCTGGAGTGCAAGGGTTGGCAACACTGAAGCTTTCTTT CAWSARVGNTEAFF
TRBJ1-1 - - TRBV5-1 TGCGCCAGCAGCCCCCTAAACAATAAGAACACTGAAGCTTTCTTT CASSPLNNKNTEAFF
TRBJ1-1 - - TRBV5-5 TGTGCCAGCAGCTTGGGGACAGCTAACACTGAAGCTTTCTTT CASSLGTANTEAFF
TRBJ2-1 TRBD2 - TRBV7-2 TGTGCCAGCAACCCACTAGCGGCCTTGCCCAGTGAGCAGTTCTTC CASNPLAALPSEQFF
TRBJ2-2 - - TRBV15 TGTGCCACCAGCAGAGTGGCCGGGGAGCTGTTTTTT CATSRVAGELFF
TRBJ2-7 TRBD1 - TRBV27 TGTGCCAGCAGTCAATGGACAGGGGGGATCTCCTACGAGCAGTACTTC CASSQWTGGISYEQYF